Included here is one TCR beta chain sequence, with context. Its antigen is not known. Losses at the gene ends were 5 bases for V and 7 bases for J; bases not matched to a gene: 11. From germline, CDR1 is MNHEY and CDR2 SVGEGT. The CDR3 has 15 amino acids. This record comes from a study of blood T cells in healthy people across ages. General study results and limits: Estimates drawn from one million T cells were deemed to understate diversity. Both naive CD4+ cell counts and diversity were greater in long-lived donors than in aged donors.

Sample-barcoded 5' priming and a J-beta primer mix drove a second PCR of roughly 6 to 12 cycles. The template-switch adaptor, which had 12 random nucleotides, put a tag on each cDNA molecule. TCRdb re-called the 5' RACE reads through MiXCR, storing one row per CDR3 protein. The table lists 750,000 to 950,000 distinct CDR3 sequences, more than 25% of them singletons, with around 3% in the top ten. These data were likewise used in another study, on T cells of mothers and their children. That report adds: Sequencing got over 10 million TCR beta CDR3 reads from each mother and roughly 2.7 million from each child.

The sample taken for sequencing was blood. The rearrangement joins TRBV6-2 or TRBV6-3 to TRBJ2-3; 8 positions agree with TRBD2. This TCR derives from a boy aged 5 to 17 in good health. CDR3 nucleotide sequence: TGTGCCAGCAGTGCGCCGGGACTAGTAACGTATACGCAGTATTTT. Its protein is CASSAPGLVTYTQYF.